This is a list of T cell receptor beta chains from one sample in a study of blood T cell repertoires in COVID-19. Clones were sequenced by immunoSEQ multiplex PCR, and TCRdb holds only the in-frame ones, with some missing. The sample shows 300,000 to 450,000 clones, approximately 81% of them seen only once. The specimen was peripheral blood. The receptors shown here come from a woman under 30 with acute or convalescent COVID-19. Each CDR3 is given with its conserved first and last residue. D genes are given only for firm matches. Rows give clone size only sometimes, using once, few, many, or a class for an expanded clone.

V: TRBV9; D: TRBD1; size: .; J: TRBJ1-3; CDR3: CASSKGQSSGNTIYF; DNA: TGTGCCAGCAGCAAGGGACAGAGCTCTGGAAACACCATATATTTT
V: TRBV10-2; D: .; size: .; J: TRBJ2-7; CDR3: CASSETREQYF; DNA: TGCGCCAGCAGTGAAACTAGGGAGCAGTACTTC
V: TRBV7-9; D: .; size: .; J: TRBJ1-4; CDR3: CASSPPRDEKLFF; DNA: TGTGCCAGCAGCCCTCCCCGAGATGAAAAACTGTTTTTT
V: TRBV30; D: .; size: few; J: TRBJ1-5; CDR3: CAWRPRGGQPQHF; DNA: TGTGCCTGGAGACCCCGGGGAGGTCAGCCCCAGCATTTT
V: TRBV5-6; D: .; size: .; J: TRBJ1-2; CDR3: CASSFRERNYGYTF; DNA: TGTGCCAGCAGCTTCAGGGAACGCAACTATGGCTACACCTTC
V: TRBV7-2; D: .; size: .; J: TRBJ2-1; CDR3: CATSRSYNEQFF; DNA: TGTGCCACTTCGAGGTCCTACAATGAGCAGTTCTTC
V: TRBV28; D: .; size: few; J: TRBJ1-5; CDR3: CASSLKGSGPSNQPQHF; DNA: TGTGCCAGCAGTTTGAAAGGGTCAGGGCCGAGCAATCAGCCCCAGCATTTT
V: TRBV19; D: .; size: .; J: TRBJ2-1; CDR3: CASSTGQGRNEQFF; DNA: TGTGCCAGTTCTACAGGCCAGGGGCGAAATGAGCAGTTCTTC
V: TRBV14; D: .; size: .; J: TRBJ2-1; CDR3: CASSQAQGKQFF; DNA: TGTGCCAGCAGCCAGGCTCAGGGAAAGCAGTTCTTC
V: TRBV9; D: TRBD1; size: .; J: TRBJ1-1; CDR3: CASSEAGTGASEAFF; DNA: TGTGCCAGCAGTGAGGCCGGGACAGGGGCCTCTGAAGCTTTCTTT
V: TRBV6-5; D: .; size: .; J: TRBJ1-2; CDR3: CASSRREFYGYTF; DNA: TGTGCCAGCAGCCGAAGGGAGTTCTATGGCTACACCTTC
V: TRBV11-2; D: .; size: .; J: TRBJ2-7; CDR3: CASSSGTYNAYEQYF; DNA: TGTGCCAGCAGCTCCGGGACATATAACGCCTACGAGCAGTACTTC
V: TRBV11-2; D: .; size: once; J: TRBJ2-7; CDR3: CASSLGSVSYEQYF; DNA: TGTGCCAGCAGCTTAGGCTCGGTGTCCTACGAGCAGTACTTC
V: TRBV29-1; D: TRBD2; size: .; J: TRBJ2-2; CDR3: CSVEWSGSYTGELFF; DNA: TGCAGCGTTGAATGGAGCGGGAGTTACACCGGGGAGCTGTTTTTT
V: TRBV2; D: .; size: .; J: TRBJ2-1; CDR3: CASSEQGLSYNEQFF; DNA: TGTGCCAGCAGTGAACAGGGTCTCTCCTACAATGAGCAGTTCTTC
V: TRBV28; D: TRBD1; size: .; J: TRBJ1-1; CDR3: CASLTGSRDTEAFF; DNA: TGTGCCAGTTTGACAGGGTCGAGGGACACTGAAGCTTTCTTT
V: TRBV3-1/TRBV3-2; D: .; size: .; J: TRBJ2-1; CDR3: CASSQPEGTRLNEQFF; DNA: TGTGCCAGCAGCCAACCTGAGGGAACACGACTCAATGAGCAGTTCTTC
V: TRBV5-6; D: .; size: .; J: TRBJ1-3; CDR3: CASSLGTGSYGNTIYF; DNA: TGTGCCAGCAGCTTGGGAACAGGGTCTTACGGAAACACCATATATTTT
V: TRBV4-1; D: TRBD2; size: .; J: TRBJ2-5; CDR3: CASSLRAGTSGGVLETQYF; DNA: TGCGCCAGCAGCCTCAGGGCCGGGACTAGCGGGGGTGTCCTAGAGACCCAGTACTTC
V: TRBV27; D: .; size: .; J: TRBJ2-3; CDR3: CASRLLGTDTQYF; DNA: TGTGCCAGCCGGCTACTAGGCACAGATACGCAGTATTTT